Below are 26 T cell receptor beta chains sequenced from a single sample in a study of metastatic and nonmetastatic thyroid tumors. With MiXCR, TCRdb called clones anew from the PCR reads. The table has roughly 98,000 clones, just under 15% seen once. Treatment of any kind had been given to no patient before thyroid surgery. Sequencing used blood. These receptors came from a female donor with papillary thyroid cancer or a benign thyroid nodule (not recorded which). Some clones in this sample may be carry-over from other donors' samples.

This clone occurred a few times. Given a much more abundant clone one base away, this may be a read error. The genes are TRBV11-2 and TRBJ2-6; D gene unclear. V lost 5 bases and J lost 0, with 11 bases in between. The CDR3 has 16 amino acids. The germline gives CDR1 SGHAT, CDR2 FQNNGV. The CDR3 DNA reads TGTGCCAGCAGCCCGAAGGATCCCTCTGGGGCCAACGTCCTGACTTTC. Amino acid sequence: CASSPKDPSGANVLTF.

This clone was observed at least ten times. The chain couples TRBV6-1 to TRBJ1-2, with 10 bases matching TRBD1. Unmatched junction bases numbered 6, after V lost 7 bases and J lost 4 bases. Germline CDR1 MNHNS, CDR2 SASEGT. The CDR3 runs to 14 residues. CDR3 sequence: CASNHRDRGYGYTF. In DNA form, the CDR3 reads TGTGCCAGCAACCACCGGGACAGGGGCTATGGCTACACCTTC.

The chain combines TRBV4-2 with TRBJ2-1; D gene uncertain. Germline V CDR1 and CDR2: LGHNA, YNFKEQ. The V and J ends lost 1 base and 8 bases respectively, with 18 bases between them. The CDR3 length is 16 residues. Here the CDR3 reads CASSQGLAGASDEQFF. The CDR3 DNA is TGTGCCAGCAGCCAAGGGTTGGCTGGAGCGAGCGATGAGCAGTTCTTC.

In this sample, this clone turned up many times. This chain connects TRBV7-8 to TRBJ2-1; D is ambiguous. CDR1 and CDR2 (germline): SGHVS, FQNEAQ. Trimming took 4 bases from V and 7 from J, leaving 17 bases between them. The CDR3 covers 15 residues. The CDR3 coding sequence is TGTGCCAGCAGCTCTGCCAGGACCCCGAGTAATGAGCAGTTCTTC. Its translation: CASSSARTPSNEQFF. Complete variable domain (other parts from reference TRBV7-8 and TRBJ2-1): GAGVSQSPRYKVAKRGQDVALRCDPISGHVSLFWYQQALGQGPEFLTYFQNEAQLDKSGLPSDRFFAERPEGSVSTLKIQRTQQEDSAVYLCASSSARTPSNEQFFGPGTRLTVL.

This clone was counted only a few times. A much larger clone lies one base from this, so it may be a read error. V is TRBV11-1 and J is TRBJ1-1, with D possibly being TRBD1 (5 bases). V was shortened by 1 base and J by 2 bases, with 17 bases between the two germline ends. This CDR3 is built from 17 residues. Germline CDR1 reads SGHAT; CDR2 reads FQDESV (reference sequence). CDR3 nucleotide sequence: TGTGCCAGCAGCTTAGTTGGGACGCCGATTCCCAACACTGAAGCTTTCTTT. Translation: CASSLVGTPIPNTEAFF.

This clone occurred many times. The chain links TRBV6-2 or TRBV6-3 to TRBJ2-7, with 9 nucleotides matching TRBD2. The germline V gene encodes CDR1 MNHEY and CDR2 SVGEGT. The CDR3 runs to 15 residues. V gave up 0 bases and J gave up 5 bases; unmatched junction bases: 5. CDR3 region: CASSYSSSGGNEQYF. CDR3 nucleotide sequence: TGTGCCAGCAGTTACTCGAGTAGCGGGGGAAACGAGCAGTACTTC.

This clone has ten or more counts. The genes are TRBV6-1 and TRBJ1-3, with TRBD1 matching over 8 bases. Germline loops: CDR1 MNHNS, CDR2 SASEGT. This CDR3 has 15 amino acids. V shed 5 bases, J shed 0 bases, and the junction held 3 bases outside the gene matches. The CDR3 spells CASSPTGGSGNTIYF. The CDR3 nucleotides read TGTGCCAGCAGTCCCACAGGGGGCTCTGGAAACACCATATATTTT.

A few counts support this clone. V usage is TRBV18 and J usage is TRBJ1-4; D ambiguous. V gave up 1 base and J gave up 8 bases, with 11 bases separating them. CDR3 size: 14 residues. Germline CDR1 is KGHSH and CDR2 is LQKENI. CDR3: CASSPQSDREKLFF. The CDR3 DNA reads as TGTGCCAGCTCACCACAGTCGGATAGGGAAAAACTGTTTTTT.

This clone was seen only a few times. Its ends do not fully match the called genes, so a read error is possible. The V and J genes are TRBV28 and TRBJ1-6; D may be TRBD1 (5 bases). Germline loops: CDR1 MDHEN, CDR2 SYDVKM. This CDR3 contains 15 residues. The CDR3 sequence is CASSLFGRVDSPLRF. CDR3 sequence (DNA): TGTGCCAGCAGTTTGTTTGGCAGGGTGGACTCACCCCTCCGCTTT.

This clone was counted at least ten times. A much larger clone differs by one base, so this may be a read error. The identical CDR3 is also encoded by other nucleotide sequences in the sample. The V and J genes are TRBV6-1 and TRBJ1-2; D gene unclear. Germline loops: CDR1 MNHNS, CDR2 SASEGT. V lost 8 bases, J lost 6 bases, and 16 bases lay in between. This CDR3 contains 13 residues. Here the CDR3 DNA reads TGTGCCAGCCCGAAGGAGATTCGGGATGGCTACACCTTC. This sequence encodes CASPKEIRDGYTF.

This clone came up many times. CDR3 sequence reads: CASSWGTGGAGRETQYF. The CDR3 DNA reads TGCGCCAGCAGCTGGGGGACAGGGGGCGCTGGGCGAGAGACCCAGTACTTC. The chain couples TRBV5-1 to TRBJ2-5, with TRBD1 identical over 12 bases. This CDR3 has 17 residues. V was clipped by 3 bases and J by 4 bases; unmatched bases: 10. Germline loops: CDR1 SGHRS, CDR2 YFSETQ.

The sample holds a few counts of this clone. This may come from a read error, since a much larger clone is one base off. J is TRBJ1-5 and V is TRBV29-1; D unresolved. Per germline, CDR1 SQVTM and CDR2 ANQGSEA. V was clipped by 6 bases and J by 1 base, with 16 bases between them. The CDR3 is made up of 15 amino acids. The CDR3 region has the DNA TGCAGCGTACGCTTTCAAACCGGGAGCAATCAGCCCCAGCATTTT. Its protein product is CSVRFQTGSNQPQHF.

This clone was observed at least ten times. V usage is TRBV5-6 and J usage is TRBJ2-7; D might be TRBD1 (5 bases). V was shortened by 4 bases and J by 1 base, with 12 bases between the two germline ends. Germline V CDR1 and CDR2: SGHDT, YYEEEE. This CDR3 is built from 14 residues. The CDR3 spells CASSPQGWSYEQYF. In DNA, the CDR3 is TGTGCCAGCAGCCCTCAGGGATGGTCCTACGAGCAGTACTTC.

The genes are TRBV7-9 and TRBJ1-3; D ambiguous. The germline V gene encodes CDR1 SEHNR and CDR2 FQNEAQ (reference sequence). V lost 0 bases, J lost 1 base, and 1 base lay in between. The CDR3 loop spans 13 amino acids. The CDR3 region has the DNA TGTGCCAGCAGCTTAGCTTCTGGAAACACCATATATTTT. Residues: CASSLASGNTIYF.

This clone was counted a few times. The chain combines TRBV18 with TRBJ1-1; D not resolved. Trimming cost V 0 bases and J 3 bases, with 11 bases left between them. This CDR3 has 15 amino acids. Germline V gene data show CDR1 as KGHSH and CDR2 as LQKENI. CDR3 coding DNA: TGTGCCAGCTCACCACCGGCCGGGGTGGACACTGAAGCTTTCTTT. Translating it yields CASSPPAGVDTEAFF. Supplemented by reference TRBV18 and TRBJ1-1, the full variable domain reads NAGVMQNPRHLVRRRGQEARLRCSPMKGHSHVYWYRQLPEEGLKFMVYLQKENIIDESGMPKERFSAEFPKEGPSILRIQQVVRGDSAAYFCASSPPAGVDTEAFFGQGTRLTVV.

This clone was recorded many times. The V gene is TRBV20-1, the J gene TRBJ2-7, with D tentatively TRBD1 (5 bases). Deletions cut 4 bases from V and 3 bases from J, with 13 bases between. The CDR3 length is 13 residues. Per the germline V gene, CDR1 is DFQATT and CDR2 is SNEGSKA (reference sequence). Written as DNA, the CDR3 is TGCAGTGCTACTAGGGGATCCATCTACGAGCAGTACTTC. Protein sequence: CSATRGSIYEQYF.

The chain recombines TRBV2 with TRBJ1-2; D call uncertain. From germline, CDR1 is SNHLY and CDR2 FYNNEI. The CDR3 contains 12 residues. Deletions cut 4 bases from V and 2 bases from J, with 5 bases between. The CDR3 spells CASSGVNYGYTF. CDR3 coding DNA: TGTGCCAGCAGTGGAGTAAACTATGGCTACACCTTC.

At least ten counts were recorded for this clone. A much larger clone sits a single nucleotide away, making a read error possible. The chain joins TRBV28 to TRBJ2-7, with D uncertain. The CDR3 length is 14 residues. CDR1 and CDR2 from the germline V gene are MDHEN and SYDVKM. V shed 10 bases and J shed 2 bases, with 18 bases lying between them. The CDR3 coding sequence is TGTGCCACCTCCGTCCAGATAGACGCCTACGAGCAGTACTTC. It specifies CATSVQIDAYEQYF.

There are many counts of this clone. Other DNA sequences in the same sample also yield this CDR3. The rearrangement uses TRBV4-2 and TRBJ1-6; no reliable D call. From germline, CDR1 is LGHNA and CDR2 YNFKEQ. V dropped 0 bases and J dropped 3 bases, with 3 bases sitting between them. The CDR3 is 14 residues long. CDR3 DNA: TGTGCCAGCAGCCAAGATAGCTATAATTCACCCCTCCACTTT. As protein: CASSQDSYNSPLHF.

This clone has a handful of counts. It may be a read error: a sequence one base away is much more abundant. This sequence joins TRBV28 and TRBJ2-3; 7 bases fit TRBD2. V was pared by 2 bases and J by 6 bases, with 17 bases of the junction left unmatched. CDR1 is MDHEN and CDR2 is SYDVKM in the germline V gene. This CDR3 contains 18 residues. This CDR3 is CASSLGASWGGVGDTQYF. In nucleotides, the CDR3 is TGTGCCAGCAGTTTAGGGGCGAGTTGGGGAGGGGTGGGGGATACGCAGTATTTT.

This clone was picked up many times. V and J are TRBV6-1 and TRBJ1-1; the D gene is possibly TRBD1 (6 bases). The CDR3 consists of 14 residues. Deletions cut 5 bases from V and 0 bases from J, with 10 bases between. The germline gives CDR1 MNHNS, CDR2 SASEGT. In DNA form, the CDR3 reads TGTGCCAGCAGTCACAGGGATATGAACACTGAAGCTTTCTTT. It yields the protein CASSHRDMNTEAFF.

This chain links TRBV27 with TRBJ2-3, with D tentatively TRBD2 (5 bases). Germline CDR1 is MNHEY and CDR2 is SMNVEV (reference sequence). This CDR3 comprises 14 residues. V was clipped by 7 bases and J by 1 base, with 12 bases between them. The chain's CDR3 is CASKLTGGTDTQYF. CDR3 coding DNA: TGTGCCAGCAAGCTAACCGGGGGCACAGATACGCAGTATTTT.

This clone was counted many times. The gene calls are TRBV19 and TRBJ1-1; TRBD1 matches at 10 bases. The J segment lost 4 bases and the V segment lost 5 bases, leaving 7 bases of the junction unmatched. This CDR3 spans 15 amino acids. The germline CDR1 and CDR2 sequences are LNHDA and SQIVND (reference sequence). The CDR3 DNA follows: TGTGCCAGTAGTCAGGGGACAGGGGTTCGCACTGAAGCTTTCTTT. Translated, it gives CASSQGTGVRTEAFF.

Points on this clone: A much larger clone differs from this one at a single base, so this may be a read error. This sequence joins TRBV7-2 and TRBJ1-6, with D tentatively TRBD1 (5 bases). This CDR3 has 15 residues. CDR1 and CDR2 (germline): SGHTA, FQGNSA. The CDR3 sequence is CASILEGHGNSPLHF. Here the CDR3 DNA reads TGTGCCAGCATCTTAGAGGGGCATGGGAATTCACCCCTCCACTTT.

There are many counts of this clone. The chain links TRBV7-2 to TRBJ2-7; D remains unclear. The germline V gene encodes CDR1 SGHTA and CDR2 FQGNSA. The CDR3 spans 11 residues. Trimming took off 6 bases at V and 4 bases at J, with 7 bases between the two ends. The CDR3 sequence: CASSKEYEQYF. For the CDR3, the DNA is TGTGCCAGCAGTAAGGAATACGAGCAGTACTTC. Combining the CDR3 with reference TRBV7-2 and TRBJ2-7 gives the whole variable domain GAGVSQSPSNKVTEKGKDVELRCDPISGHTALYWYRQSLGQGLEFLIYFQGNSAPDKSGLPSDRFSAERTGGSVSTLTIQRTQQEDSAVYLCASSKEYEQYFGPGTRLTVT.

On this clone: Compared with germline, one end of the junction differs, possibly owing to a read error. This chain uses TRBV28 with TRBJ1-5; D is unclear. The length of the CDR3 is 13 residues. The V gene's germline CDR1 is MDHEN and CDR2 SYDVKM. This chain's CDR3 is CASSLQGRQLQNF. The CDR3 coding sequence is TGTGCCAGCAGTCTACAAGGCCGCCAGCTCCAGAATTTT. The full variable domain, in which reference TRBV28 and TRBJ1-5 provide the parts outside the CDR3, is DVKVTQSSRYLVKRTGEKVFLECVQDMDHENMFWYRQDPGLGLRLIYFSYDVKMKEKGDIPEGYSVSREKKERFSLILESASTNQTSMYLCASSLQGRQLQNFGDGTRLSIL.